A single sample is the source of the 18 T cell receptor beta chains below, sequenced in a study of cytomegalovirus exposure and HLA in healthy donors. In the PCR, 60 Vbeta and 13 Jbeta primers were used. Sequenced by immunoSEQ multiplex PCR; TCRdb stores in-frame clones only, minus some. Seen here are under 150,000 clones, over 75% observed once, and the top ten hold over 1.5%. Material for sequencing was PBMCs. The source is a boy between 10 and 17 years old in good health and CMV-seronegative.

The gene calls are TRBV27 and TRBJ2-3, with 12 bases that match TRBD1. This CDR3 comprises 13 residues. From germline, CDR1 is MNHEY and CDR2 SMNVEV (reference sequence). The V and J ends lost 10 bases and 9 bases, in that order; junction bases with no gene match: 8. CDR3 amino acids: CATRDRGRGTQYF. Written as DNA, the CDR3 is TGTGCCACTAGGGACAGGGGGCGTGGGACGCAGTATTTT.

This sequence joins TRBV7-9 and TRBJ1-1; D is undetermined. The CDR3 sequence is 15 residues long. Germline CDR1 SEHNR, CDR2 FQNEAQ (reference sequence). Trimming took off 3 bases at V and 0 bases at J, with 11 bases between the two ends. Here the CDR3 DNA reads TGTGCCAGCAGCTTTACCGGCGGGATGAACACTGAAGCTTTCTTT. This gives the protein CASSFTGGMNTEAFF.

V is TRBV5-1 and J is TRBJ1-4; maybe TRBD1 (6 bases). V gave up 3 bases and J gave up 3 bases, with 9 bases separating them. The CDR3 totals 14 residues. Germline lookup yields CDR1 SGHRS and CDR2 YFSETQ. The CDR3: CASSSDSSNEKLFF. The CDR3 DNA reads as TGCGCCAGCAGCTCGGACAGTTCTAATGAAAAACTGTTTTTT.

This CDR3 is CASSHAWNEQFF. The CDR3 DNA is TGTGCCAGCAGCCATGCGTGGAATGAGCAGTTCTTC. The chain recombines TRBV7-2 with TRBJ2-1, with no clear D. The germline V and J ends were trimmed by 5 bases and 7 bases, with 9 bases remaining between them. CDR3 length: 12 residues. Per germline, CDR1 SGHTA and CDR2 FQGNSA.

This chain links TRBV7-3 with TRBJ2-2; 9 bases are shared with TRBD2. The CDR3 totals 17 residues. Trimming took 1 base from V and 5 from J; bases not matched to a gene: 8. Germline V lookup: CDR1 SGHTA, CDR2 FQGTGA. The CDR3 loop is CASSLMGGGGRTGELFF. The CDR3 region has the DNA TGTGCCAGCAGCTTAATGGGCGGGGGGGGAAGGACCGGGGAGCTGTTTTTT.

CDR3 residues: CASRLQGGTEAFF. The CDR3 nucleotides read TGTGCCAGCAGATTACAGGGTGGCACTGAAGCTTTCTTT. This chain joins TRBV6-5 and TRBJ1-1; weak D call: TRBD1 (6 bases). The CDR3 spans 13 residues. Per germline, CDR1 MNHEY and CDR2 SVGAGI. V lost 6 bases to trimming and J lost 4 bases, with 12 bases between them.

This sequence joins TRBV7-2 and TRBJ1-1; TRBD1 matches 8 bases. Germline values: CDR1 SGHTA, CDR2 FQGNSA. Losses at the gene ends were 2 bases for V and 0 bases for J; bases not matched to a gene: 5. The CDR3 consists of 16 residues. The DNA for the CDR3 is TGTGCCAGCAGCTTATCAGGGGGCTGGATGAACACTGAAGCTTTCTTT. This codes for CASSLSGGWMNTEAFF.

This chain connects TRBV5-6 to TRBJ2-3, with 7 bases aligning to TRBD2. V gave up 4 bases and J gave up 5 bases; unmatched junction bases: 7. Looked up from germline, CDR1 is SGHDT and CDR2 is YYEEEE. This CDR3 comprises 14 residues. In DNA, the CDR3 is TGTGCCAGCAGCCGGGGAGGGGTTAAAGATACGCAGTATTTT. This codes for CASSRGGVKDTQYF. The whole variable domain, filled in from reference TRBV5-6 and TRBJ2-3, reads DAGVTQSPTHLIKTRGQQVTLRCSPKSGHDTVSWYQQALGQGPQFIFQYYEEEERQRGNFPDRFSGHQFPNYSSELNVNALLLGDSALYLCASSRGGVKDTQYFGPGTRLTVL.

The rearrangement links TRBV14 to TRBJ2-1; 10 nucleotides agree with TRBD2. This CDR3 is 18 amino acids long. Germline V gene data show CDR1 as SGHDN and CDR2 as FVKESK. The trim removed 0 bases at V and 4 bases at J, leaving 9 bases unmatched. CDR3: CASSQDPLTSGWYNEQFF. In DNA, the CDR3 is TGTGCCAGCAGCCAAGATCCCCTGACTAGCGGGTGGTACAATGAGCAGTTCTTC. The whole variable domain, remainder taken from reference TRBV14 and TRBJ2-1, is EAGVTQFPSHSVIEKGQTVTLRCDPISGHDNLYWYRRVMGKEIKFLLHFVKESKQDESGMPNNRFLAERTGGTYSTLKVQPAELEDSGVYFCASSQDPLTSGWYNEQFFGPGTRLTVL.

DNA for the CDR3: TGTGCCAGCAGTCCGGACAGGGCTCAAGGCTACACCTTC. It encodes CASSPDRAQGYTF. V gene TRBV2 combines with J gene TRBJ1-2, with 8 positions matching TRBD1. V was pared by 5 bases and J by 8 bases, with 7 bases of the junction left unmatched. Germline CDR1 reads SNHLY; CDR2 reads FYNNEI. This CDR3 is built from 13 residues. Variable domain in full (rest from reference TRBV2 and TRBJ1-2): EPEVTQTPSHQVTQMGQEVILRCVPISNHLYFYWYRQILGQKVEFLVSFYNNEISEKSEIFDDQFSVERPDGSNFTLKIRSTKLEDSAMYFCASSPDRAQGYTFGSGTRLTVV.

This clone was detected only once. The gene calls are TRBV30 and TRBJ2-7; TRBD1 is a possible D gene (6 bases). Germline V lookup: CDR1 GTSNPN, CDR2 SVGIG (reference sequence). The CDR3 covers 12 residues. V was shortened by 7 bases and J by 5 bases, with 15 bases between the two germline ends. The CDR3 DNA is TGTGCCTTCCTCCGGGACAATAACGAGCAGTACTTC. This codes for CAFLRDNNEQYF.

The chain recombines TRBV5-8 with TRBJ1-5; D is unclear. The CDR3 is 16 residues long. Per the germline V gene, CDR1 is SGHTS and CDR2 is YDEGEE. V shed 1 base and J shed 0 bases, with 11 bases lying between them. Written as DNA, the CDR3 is TGTGCCAGCAGCTTGATCGGCGCGGCTAGCAATCAGCCCCAGCATTTT. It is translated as CASSLIGAASNQPQHF.

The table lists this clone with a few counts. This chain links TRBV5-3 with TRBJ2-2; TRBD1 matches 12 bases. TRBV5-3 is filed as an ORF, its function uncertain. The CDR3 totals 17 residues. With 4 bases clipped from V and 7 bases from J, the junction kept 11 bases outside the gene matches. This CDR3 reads CARSHRDRGRKGGELFF. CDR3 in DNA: TGTGCCAGAAGCCACCGGGACAGGGGGCGAAAGGGCGGGGAGCTGTTTTTT.

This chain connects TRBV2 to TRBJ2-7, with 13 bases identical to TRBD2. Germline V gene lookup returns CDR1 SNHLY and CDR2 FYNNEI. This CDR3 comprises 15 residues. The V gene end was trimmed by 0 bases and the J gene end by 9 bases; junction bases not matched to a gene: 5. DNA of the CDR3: TGTGCCAGCAGTGAAGCGAGGACTAGCGGGGGTCCGCAGTACTTC. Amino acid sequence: CASSEARTSGGPQYF.

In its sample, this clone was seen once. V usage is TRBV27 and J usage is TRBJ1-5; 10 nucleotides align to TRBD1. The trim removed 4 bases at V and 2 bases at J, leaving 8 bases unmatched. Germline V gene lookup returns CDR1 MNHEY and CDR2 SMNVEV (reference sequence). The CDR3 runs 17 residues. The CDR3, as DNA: TGTGCCAGCAGTTACCCCCCGACAGGGGGCGGCAATCAGCCCCAGCATTTT. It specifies CASSYPPTGGGNQPQHF.

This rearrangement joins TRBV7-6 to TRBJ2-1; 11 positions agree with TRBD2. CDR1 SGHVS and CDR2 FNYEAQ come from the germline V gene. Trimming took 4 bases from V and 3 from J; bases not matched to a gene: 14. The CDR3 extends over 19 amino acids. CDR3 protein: CASSSIAGGPSVFYNEQFF. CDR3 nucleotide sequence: TGTGCCAGCAGCTCAATAGCGGGGGGGCCGTCGGTTTTCTACAATGAGCAGTTCTTC.

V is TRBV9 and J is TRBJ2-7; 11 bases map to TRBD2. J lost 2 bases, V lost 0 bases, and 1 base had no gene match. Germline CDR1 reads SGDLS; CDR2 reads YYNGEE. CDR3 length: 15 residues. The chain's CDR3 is CASSVDSGGAYEQYF. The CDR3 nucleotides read TGTGCCAGCAGCGTAGATAGCGGGGGGGCCTACGAGCAGTACTTC. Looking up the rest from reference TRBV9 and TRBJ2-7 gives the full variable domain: DSGVTQTPKHLITATGQRVTLRCSPRSGDLSVYWYQQSLDQGLQFLIQYYNGEERAKGNILERFSAQQFPDLHSELNLSSLELGDSALYFCASSVDSGGAYEQYFGPGTRLTVT.

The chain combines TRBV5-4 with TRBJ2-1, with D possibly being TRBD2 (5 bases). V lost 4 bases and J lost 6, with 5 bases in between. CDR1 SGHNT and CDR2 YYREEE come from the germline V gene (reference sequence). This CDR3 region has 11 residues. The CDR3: CASSAGNEQFF. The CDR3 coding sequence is TGTGCCAGCAGCGCGGGCAATGAGCAGTTCTTC.